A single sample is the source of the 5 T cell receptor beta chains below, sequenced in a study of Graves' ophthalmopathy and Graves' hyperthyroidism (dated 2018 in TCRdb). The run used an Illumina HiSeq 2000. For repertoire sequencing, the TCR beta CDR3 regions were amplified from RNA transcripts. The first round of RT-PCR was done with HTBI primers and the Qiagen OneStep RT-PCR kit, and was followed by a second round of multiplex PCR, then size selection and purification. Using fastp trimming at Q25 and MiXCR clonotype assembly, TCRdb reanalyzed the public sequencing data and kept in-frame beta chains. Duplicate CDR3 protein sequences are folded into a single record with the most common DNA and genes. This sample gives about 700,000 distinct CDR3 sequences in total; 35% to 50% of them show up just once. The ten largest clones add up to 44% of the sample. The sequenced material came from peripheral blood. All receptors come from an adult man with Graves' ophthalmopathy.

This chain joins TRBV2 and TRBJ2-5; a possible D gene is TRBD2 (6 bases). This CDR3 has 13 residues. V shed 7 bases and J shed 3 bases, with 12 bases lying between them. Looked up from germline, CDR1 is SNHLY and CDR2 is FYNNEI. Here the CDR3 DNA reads TGTGCCAGCACGCGTAGCGGTGAAGAGACCCAGTACTTC. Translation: CASTRSGEETQYF.

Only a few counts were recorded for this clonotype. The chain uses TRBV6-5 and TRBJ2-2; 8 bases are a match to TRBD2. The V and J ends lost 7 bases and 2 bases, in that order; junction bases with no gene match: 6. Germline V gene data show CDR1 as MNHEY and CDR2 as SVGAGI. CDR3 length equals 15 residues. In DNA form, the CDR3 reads TGTGCCAGCAACGCGGCGGGGGGCAACACCGGGGAGCTGTTTTTT. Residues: CASNAAGGNTGELFF.

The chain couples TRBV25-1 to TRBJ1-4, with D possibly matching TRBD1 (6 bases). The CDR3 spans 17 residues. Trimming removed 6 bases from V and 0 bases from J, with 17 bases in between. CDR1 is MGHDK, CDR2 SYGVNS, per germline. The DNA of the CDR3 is TGTGCCAGCAGCCAAATAGGGGGGAGTTCAACTAATGAAAAACTGTTTTTT. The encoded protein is CASSQIGGSSTNEKLFF.

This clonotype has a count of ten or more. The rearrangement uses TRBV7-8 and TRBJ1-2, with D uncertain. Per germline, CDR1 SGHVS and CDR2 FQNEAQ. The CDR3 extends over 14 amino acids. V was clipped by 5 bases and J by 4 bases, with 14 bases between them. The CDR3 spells CASSPTLGRYGYTF. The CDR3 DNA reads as TGTGCCAGCAGCCCGACCCTCGGACGCTATGGCTACACCTTC.

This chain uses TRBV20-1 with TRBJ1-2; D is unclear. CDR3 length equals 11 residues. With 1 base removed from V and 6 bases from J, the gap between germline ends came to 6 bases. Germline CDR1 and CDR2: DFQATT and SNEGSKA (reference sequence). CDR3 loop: CSARGYNGYTF. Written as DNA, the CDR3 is TGCAGTGCTAGAGGTTACAATGGCTACACCTTC.